Described below is a single T cell receptor beta chain sequence and its context. The table came from immunoSEQ multiplex PCR; TCRdb's copy has only in-frame clones and leaves some out. Among 77,000 or so clones listed, roughly 90% were seen once. This sample was taken from a study of blood T cell repertoires in COVID-19. Study summary: The cDNA or gDNA used as material had been derived from T cells, B-cell-depleted T cells, or PBMCs.

The CDR3 extends over 15 amino acids. Losses at the gene ends were 5 bases for V and 7 bases for J; bases not matched to a gene: 5. The germline V gene encodes CDR1 LNHDA and CDR2 SQIVND (reference sequence). The TCR sequence derives from a man aged 45-65 years with active COVID-19. V and J are TRBV19 and TRBJ2-2; 12 positions agree with TRBD2. The sample comprised peripheral blood. The DNA for the CDR3 is TGTGCCAGTAGTCTAGCGGGGGGGCCGGTCGGGGAGCTGTTTTTT. Encoded protein: CASSLAGGPVGELFF.